These T cell receptor beta chains were read from a single sample in a study of cytomegalovirus exposure and HLA in healthy donors. Clones were read by immunoSEQ multiplex PCR, and TCRdb kept only the in-frame ones, dropping some. The sample contains 160,000 or so clones, just under 85% of which appear only once. The sample was PBMCs. These receptors all come from a man aged 30 to 45 in good health and CMV-seropositive. Both conserved end residues are part of each CDR3. A D gene is named only where the DNA matches it firmly. For some rows the clone size is stated as once, few or many, or as a class when expanded; others skip it.

j_gene	abundance	v_gene	d_gene	CDR3nt	CDR3aa
TRBJ2-7	few	TRBV27	TRBD1	TGTGCCAGCAGTTTATGGGGTCCCGGGACAGGGGATTACGAGCAGTACTTC	CASSLWGPGTGDYEQYF
TRBJ2-1	.	TRBV4-1	.	TGCGCCAGCAGCCATCGACAGGCCCCAATGAGGCAGTTCTTC	CASSHRQAPMRQFF
TRBJ1-4	.	TRBV18	TRBD1	TGTGCCAGCTCACCACCCCCGGACAGGGGTAATGAAAAACTGTTTTTT	CASSPPPDRGNEKLFF
TRBJ1-1	.	TRBV7-2	.	TGTGCCAGCAGCCCTAACGCAGGGCTCATGAACACTGAAGCTTTCTTT	CASSPNAGLMNTEAFF
TRBJ2-6	.	TRBV19	TRBD1	TGTGCCAGTAGTCGAAGGACAGGGGCGCCTCGCTCTGGGGCCAACGTCCTGACTTTC	CASSRRTGAPRSGANVLTF
TRBJ1-4	.	TRBV5-5	TRBD1	TGTGCCAGCAGCACAGGACAGGGTGGAAGTGAAAAACTGTTTTTT	CASSTGQGGSEKLFF
TRBJ1-1	few	TRBV4-2	TRBD1	TGTGCCAGCAGCCACCAGACAGGGGCGGCTTTCTTT	CASSHQTGAAFF
TRBJ2-1	.	TRBV4-2	.	TGTGCCAGCAGCCCGGCCCAGGAAAATGAGCAGTTCTTC	CASSPAQENEQFF
TRBJ2-7	few	TRBV19	.	TGTGCCAGTAGTAGAAGTGGCACGTCCTACGAGCAGTACTTC	CASSRSGTSYEQYF
TRBJ1-5	.	TRBV12-5	.	TGTGCTAGTGGTTCCATTAGCAATCAGCCCCAGCATTTT	CASGSISNQPQHF